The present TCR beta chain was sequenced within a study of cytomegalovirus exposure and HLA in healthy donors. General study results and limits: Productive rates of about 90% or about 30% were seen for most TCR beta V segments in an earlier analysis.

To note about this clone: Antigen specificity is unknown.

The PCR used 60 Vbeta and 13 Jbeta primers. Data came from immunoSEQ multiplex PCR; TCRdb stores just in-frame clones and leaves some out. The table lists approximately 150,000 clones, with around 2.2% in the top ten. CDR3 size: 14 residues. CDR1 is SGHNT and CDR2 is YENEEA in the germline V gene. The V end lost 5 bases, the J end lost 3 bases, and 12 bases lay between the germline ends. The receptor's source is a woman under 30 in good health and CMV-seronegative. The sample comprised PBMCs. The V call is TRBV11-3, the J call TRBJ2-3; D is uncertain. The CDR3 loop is CASSPGSATDTQYF. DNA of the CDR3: TGTGCCAGCAGCCCCGGAAGCGCGACAGATACGCAGTATTTT.